Included here is one TCR beta chain sequence, with context. What it binds is unknown. The data derive from a study of T cells in severe cutaneous drug reactions. General study findings and limits: A public TCRbeta CDR3 appeared in all seven CBZ-SJS/TEN blister samples, averaging about 15%. TRBV12-4 use rose strongly in carbamazepine-induced Stevens-Johnson syndrome or toxic epidermal necrolysis, averaging roughly 30% in blister cells and 4.5% to 6.5% in PBMC.

The patients sequenced had a carbamazepine-induced Stevens-Johnson syndrome or toxic epidermal necrolysis reaction. Blood repertoires came from a few Han Chinese and six or seven European CBZ-SJS/TEN patients. Bulk and single-cell libraries used iRepertoire multiplex PCR with TCR subtype-specific primers. TCRdb derives one entry per CDR3 protein from the multiplex PCR reads, leaving out DNA. The sample features over 20,000 distinct CDR3 sequences, with over 6.5% in its top ten. CDR1 LNHDA and CDR2 SQIVND come from the germline V gene (reference sequence). The CDR3 spans 15 residues. Sequenced material: PBMCs. The V gene is TRBV19, the J gene TRBJ2-7. The TCR originated in a human donor with toxic epidermal necrolysis, a severe cutaneous drug reaction. The CDR3 loop reads CASSIGNNPSYEQYF.